The count of the clone carrying this T cell receptor (beta chain) is one. The antigen is not known. Per the germline V gene, CDR1 is SGDLS and CDR2 is YYNGEE. The CDR3 has 14 residues. V lost 0 bases and J lost 6, with 11 bases in between. The data were taken from a study of T cell responses to AZD1222 COVID-19 vaccine. TCRdb's table, derived via immunoSEQ multiplex PCR, lists solely in-frame clones and lacks some. Among 120,000 or so clones listed, roughly 84% were seen once. Study-level results: Baseline antibody screening turned up just a handful of seropositive AZD1222 recipients. The CD4 TCRs associated with vaccination extended across spike and predominated at 160-218 and 743-854.

The starting material was peripheral blood, obtained 28 days after the second AZD1222 dose. This clonotype was obtained from an adult who received the AZD1222 COVID-19 vaccine. The rearrangement joins TRBV9 to TRBJ2-3; D is uncertain. The CDR3 here is CASSVEGLTDTQYF. The DNA of the CDR3 is TGTGCCAGCAGCGTAGAAGGGCTAACGGATACGCAGTATTTT.